The 13 T cell receptor beta chains below come from one sample, sequenced in a study of T cells in Graves' hyperthyroidism and ophthalmopathy. There were TCR beta CDR3 regions amplified from RNA transcripts. The TCR CDR3 first-round RT-PCR relied on the HTBI primer set. Each CDR3 protein is one row after TCRdb ran MiXCR on the multiplex PCR reads. The repertoire consists of around 100,000 distinct CDR3 sequences, with over 45% occurring once and the leading ten covering roughly 26%. Sequencing was carried out using blood. These receptors were collected from a man aged 35-49 years with Graves' hyperthyroidism.

CDR3 DNA sequence: TGTGCCAGCAGCTTAGATTTGGGGAGGGCCGAGGACTATGGCTACACCTTC. Its translation: CASSLDLGRAEDYGYTF. The chain employs TRBV7-2 and TRBJ1-2; no reliable D call. Looked up from germline, CDR1 is SGHTA and CDR2 is FQGNSA. The CDR3 has 17 amino acids. V lost 1 base and J lost 3, with 18 bases in between. Full variable domain (remainder filled in from reference TRBV7-2 and TRBJ1-2): GAGVSQSPSNKVTEKGKDVELRCDPISGHTALYWYRQSLGQGLEFLIYFQGNSAPDKSGLPSDRFSAERTGGSVSTLTIQRTQQEDSAVYLCASSLDLGRAEDYGYTFGSGTRLTVV.

The J gene is TRBJ2-1, the V gene TRBV7-9; 8 positions agree with TRBD2. The CDR3 has 15 amino acids. Germline CDR1 is SEHNR and CDR2 is FQNEAQ (reference sequence). Trimming at V came to 8 bases and at J to 7 bases, leaving 13 bases not matched to a gene. The CDR3 sequence is CASRRGAGARNEQFF. The CDR3 coding sequence is TGTGCCAGCCGGCGGGGGGCGGGGGCTCGAAATGAGCAGTTCTTC.

This clonotype was counted once. This chain links TRBV7-6 with TRBJ2-7; D is possibly TRBD1 or TRBD2 (5 bases each). CDR3 length: 14 amino acids. Germline V CDR1 and CDR2: SGHVS, FNYEAQ. The V end lost 1 base, the J end lost 6 bases, and 13 bases lay between the germline ends. The DNA for the CDR3 is TGTGCCAGCAGCTTAGAGGCAGGGACGTCCGAGCAGTACTTC. Translating gives CASSLEAGTSEQYF.

This clonotype was detected only a few times. The chain carries TRBV7-9 and TRBJ2-3; D call uncertain. V was trimmed by 5 bases and J by 2 bases, leaving 8 bases between them. The CDR3 runs 13 residues. In germline, CDR1 is SEHNR, CDR2 FQNEAQ (reference sequence). This CDR3 reads CASSPFFTDTQYF. The CDR3 nucleotides read TGTGCCAGCAGCCCGTTTTTCACAGATACGCAGTATTTT.

This clonotype was detected ten times or more. This chain joins TRBV7-9 and TRBJ2-1, with D possibly being TRBD1 (6 bases). CDR3 length equals 14 residues. Germline V gene data show CDR1 as SEHNR and CDR2 as FQNEAQ (reference sequence). Trimming took off 1 base at V and 6 bases at J, with 10 bases between the two ends. CDR3 region: CASSLGGGVNEQFF. The CDR3 DNA reads as TGTGCCAGCAGCTTAGGAGGGGGAGTCAATGAGCAGTTCTTC. The whole variable domain, filled in from reference TRBV7-9 and TRBJ2-1, reads DTGVSQNPRHKITKRGQNVTFRCDPISEHNRLYWYRQTLGQGPEFLTYFQNEAQLEKSRLLSDRFSAERPKGSFSTLEIQRTEQGDSAMYLCASSLGGGVNEQFFGPGTRLTVL.

The V gene is TRBV20-1, the J gene TRBJ2-7, with 7 bases matching TRBD2. This CDR3 is built from 17 residues. The V and J ends lost 0 bases and 0 bases, in that order; junction bases with no gene match: 11. Per the germline V gene, CDR1 is DFQATT and CDR2 is SNEGSKA (reference sequence). The CDR3 bases are TGCAGTGCTAGAGATCGGGGTAGCGGGTGGAACTCCTACGAGCAGTACTTC. This encodes CSARDRGSGWNSYEQYF.

This clonotype has just one count. The J gene is TRBJ1-1, the V gene TRBV4-1; D ambiguous. V was clipped by 4 bases and J by 1 base, with 13 bases between them. The CDR3 is 15 residues long. CDR1 and CDR2 from the germline V gene are MGHRA and YSYEKL. The CDR3 sequence: CASSPPIGPNTEAFF. The CDR3 region has the DNA TGCGCCAGCAGCCCGCCGATAGGGCCGAACACTGAAGCTTTCTTT.

Points on this clonotype: The junction shows a germline mismatch at one end, possibly a read error. The chain links TRBV5-1 to TRBJ1-1, with D hard to call. In germline, CDR1 is SGHRS, CDR2 YFSETQ. This CDR3 is built from 12 residues. CDR3 amino acids: CASSPGGLRAFF. The DNA for the CDR3 is TGCGCCAGCAGCCCGGGCGGGCTACGAGCGTTTTTT.

J is TRBJ1-1 and V is TRBV10-3; D is possibly TRBD1 (5 bases). V was shortened by 6 bases and J by 4 bases, with 9 bases between the two germline ends. This CDR3 spans 12 amino acids. From germline, CDR1 is ENHRY and CDR2 SYGVKD. Here the CDR3 DNA reads TGTGCCATCAGCGTGGGGGGCACTGAAGCTTTCTTT. It yields the protein CAISVGGTEAFF.

This clonotype has a count of ten or more. V usage is TRBV24-1 and J usage is TRBJ2-3; no firm D call. Looked up from germline, CDR1 is KGHDR and CDR2 is SFDVKD. Trimming took off 0 bases at V and 9 bases at J, with 6 bases between the two ends. CDR3 size: 12 residues. The CDR3 DNA reads TGTGCCACCAGTGATTTGGCGTCGACGCAGTATTTT. Its translation is CATSDLASTQYF.

The table lists this clonotype with many counts. This chain uses TRBV7-2 with TRBJ1-1; a weak D match, TRBD1 (6 bases). CDR1 is SGHTA and CDR2 is FQGNSA in the germline V gene. This CDR3 contains 14 residues. Trimming shortened V by 4 bases and J by 6 bases, and 15 bases separated the two germline ends. This CDR3 reads CASSSQTGKPEAFF. The CDR3 bases are TGTGCCAGCAGCTCACAAACAGGGAAACCTGAAGCTTTCTTT. Based on the CDR3 plus reference TRBV7-2 and TRBJ1-1, the full variable domain is GAGVSQSPSNKVTEKGKDVELRCDPISGHTALYWYRQSLGQGLEFLIYFQGNSAPDKSGLPSDRFSAERTGGSVSTLTIQRTQQEDSAVYLCASSSQTGKPEAFFGQGTRLTVV.

The rearrangement links TRBV7-9 to TRBJ2-1; 7 bases line up with TRBD1. The V and J ends lost 4 bases and 3 bases, in that order; junction bases with no gene match: 3. CDR3 length: 14 amino acids. Germline V gene lookup returns CDR1 SEHNR and CDR2 FQNEAQ (reference sequence). The CDR3 nucleotides read TGTGCCAGCAGCTCGCGACAGGGCTACAATGAGCAGTTCTTC. Protein: CASSSRQGYNEQFF.

The gene calls are TRBV15 and TRBJ2-7, with 7 bases matching TRBD1. The germline gives CDR1 LNHNV, CDR2 YYDKDF (reference sequence). V trimming: 0 bases; J trimming: 5 bases; junction bases outside the gene matches: 7. The CDR3 runs 15 residues. This chain's CDR3 is CATSRDRTGFHEQYF. The CDR3, as DNA: TGTGCCACCAGCAGAGACCGGACAGGCTTCCACGAGCAGTACTTC.